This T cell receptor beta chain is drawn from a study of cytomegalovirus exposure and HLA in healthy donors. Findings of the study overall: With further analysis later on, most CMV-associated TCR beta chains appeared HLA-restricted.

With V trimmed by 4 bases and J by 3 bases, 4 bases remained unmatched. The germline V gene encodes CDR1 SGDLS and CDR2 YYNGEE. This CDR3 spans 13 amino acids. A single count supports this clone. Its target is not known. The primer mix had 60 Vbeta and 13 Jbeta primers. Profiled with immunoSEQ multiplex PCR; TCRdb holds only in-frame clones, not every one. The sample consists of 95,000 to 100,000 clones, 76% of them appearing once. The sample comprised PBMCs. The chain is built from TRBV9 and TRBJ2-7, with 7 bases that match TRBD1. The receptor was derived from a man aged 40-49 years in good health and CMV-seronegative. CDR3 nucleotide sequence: TGTGCCAGCAGCACGGACAGGTTCTACGAGCAGTACTTC. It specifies CASSTDRFYEQYF.